This TCR beta chain was sequenced in a study of T cell repertoires in cytomegalovirus infection. V lost 6 bases to trimming and J lost 3 bases, with 18 bases between them. Per the germline V gene, CDR1 is LNHDA and CDR2 is SQIVND (reference sequence). This CDR3 spans 16 amino acids. This clonotype was found a few times. Its antigen is unidentified. TCRdb re-derived calls from the reads in MiXCR, one entry per CDR3 protein. The sample yields fewer than 1,000,000 distinct CDR3 sequences, approximately 31% seen once. This clonotype was obtained from a human donor in good health (CMV status not recorded). Some clones in this sample may be carry-over from other donors' samples. The V and J genes are TRBV19 and TRBJ1-5; D not resolved. The sequencing here drew on cultured CD8+ T cells from PBMCs, taken from culture after CMV antigen stimulation. CDR3 coding DNA: TGTGCCAGTAGGCCTAAGGTGCCCTACCTCAATCAGCCCCAGCATTTT. Protein: CASRPKVPYLNQPQHF.